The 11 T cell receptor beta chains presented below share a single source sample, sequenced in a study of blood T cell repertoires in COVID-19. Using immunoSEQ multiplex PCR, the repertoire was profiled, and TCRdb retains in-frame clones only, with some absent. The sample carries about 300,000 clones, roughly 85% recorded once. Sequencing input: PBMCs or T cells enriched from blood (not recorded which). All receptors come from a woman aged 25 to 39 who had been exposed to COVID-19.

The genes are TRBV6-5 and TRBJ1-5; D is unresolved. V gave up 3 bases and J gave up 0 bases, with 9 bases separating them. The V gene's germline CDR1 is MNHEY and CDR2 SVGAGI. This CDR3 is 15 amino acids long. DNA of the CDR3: TGTGCCAGCAGTTATCGCCAGAATAGCAATCAGCCCCAGCATTTT. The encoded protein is CASSYRQNSNQPQHF.

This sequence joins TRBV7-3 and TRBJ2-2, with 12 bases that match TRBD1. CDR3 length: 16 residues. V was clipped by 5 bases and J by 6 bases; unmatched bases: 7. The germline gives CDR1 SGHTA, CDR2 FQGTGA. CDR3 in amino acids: CASSRSGTGGAGELFF. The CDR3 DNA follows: TGTGCCAGCAGCCGGAGTGGGACAGGGGGCGCCGGGGAGCTGTTTTTT.

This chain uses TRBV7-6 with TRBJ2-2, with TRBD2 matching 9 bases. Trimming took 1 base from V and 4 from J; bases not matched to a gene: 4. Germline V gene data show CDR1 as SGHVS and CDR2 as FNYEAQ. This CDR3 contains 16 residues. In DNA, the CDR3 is TGTGCCAGCAGCTTAGAGGGACTAGCCAGCACCGGGGAGCTGTTTTTT. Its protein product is CASSLEGLASTGELFF.

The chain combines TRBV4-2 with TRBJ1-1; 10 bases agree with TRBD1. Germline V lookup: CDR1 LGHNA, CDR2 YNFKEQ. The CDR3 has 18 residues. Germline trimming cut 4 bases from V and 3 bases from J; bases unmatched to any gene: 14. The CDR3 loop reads CASSRTGTGVAKDTEAFF. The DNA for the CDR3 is TGTGCCAGCAGCCGAACGGGGACAGGGGTCGCGAAGGACACTGAAGCTTTCTTT.

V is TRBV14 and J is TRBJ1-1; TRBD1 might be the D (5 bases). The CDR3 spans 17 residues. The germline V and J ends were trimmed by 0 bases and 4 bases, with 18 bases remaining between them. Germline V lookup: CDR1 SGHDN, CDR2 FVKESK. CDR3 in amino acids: CASSQDGQVGAGTEAFF. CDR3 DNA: TGTGCCAGCAGCCAAGATGGTCAAGTAGGGGCCGGCACTGAAGCTTTCTTT.

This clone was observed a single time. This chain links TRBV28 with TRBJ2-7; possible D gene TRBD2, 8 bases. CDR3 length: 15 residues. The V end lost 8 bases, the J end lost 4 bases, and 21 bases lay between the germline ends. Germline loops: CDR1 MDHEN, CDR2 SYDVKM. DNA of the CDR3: TGTGCCAGCTCGACCCCGGGAGGGGGCAGGTACGAGCAGTACTTC. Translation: CASSTPGGGRYEQYF.

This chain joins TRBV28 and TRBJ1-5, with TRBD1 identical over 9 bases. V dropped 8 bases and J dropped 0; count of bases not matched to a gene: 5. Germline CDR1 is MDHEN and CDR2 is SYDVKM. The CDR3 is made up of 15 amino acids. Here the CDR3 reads CASAGQGYSNQPQHF. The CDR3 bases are TGTGCCAGCGCGGGACAGGGCTATAGCAATCAGCCCCAGCATTTT. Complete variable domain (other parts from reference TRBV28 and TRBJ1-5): DVKVTQSSRYLVKRTGEKVFLECVQDMDHENMFWYRQDPGLGLRLIYFSYDVKMKEKGDIPEGYSVSREKKERFSLILESASTNQTSMYLCASAGQGYSNQPQHFGDGTRLSIL.

The CDR3 is CASSSGGNSGNTIYF. CDR3 sequence (DNA): TGTGCCAGCAGTTCAGGGGGAAACTCTGGAAACACCATATATTTT. This chain connects TRBV28 to TRBJ1-3; 7 bases are a match to TRBD1. The CDR3 length is 15 residues. The germline gives CDR1 MDHEN, CDR2 SYDVKM. V lost 4 bases to trimming and J lost 0 bases; unmatched junction nucleotides: 3.

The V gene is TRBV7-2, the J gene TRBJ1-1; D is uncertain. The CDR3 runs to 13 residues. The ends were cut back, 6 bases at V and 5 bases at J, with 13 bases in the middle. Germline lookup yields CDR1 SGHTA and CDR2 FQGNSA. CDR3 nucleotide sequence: TGTGCCAGCAGTCGCTCCCCAGGAACTGAAGCTTTCTTT. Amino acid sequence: CASSRSPGTEAFF.

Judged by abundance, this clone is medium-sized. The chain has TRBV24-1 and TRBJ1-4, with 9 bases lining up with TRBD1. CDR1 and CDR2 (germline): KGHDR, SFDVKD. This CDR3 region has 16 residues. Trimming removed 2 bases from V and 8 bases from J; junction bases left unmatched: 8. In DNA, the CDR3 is TGTGCCACCAGTGATTCAACAGGGGGCCAAAGGGAAAAACTGTTTTTT. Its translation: CATSDSTGGQREKLFF.

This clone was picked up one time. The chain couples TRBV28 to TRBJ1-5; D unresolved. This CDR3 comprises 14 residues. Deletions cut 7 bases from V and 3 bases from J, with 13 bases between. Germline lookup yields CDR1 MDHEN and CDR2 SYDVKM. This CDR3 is CASTTPGNNQPQHF. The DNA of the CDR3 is TGTGCCAGCACCACCCCGGGGAACAATCAGCCCCAGCATTTT.